This T cell receptor beta chain comes out of a study of blood T cell repertoires in COVID-19 (dated by TCRdb to the early 2020s). About the study as a whole: Collaborator samples came from the United States, Italy and Spain and covered acute and convalescent phases of COVID-19. Samples came from the ongoing ImmuneRACE study (first 160 participants) plus 1,254 subjects from 6 global collaborators. A freely available public database, intended as a resource for researchers studying the immune response to SARS-CoV-2, is where the repertoires were released. The material from the prospective study consisted of cDNA or gDNA derived from T cells, B-cell-depleted T cells, or PBMCs. Nearly every sample came with metadata listing a de-identified subject ID, COVID-19 status, age in years and sex. Where HLA class I and class II types were available, the types were taken from metadata supplied by the sample provider, not from assay-based typing. Subjects who had been exposed to COVID-19, were actively infected with it, or had recovered from it provided the deeply sampled blood TCRbeta repertoires that made up the dataset. General conclusions and limits of the study: The amount of clinical and demographic metadata varied by source and participant and was provided uncurated.

Whole blood was collected in K2EDTA tubes by collaborating institutions according to the institutions' own protocols. For TCRbeta analysis, collaborators shipped samples as frozen whole blood, isolated PBMCs, or DNA extracted from either of those sample types. On this clone: This clone's antigen is unknown. No base-level quality is on record; no much larger clone is a single base apart.

TCRbeta CDR3 regions were amplified from genomic DNA by means of the immunoSEQ Assay, a bias-controlled multiplex PCR. For the original study's pipeline: The number of nucleated cells in each sample was estimated from the amplification of reference gene primers within the assay. Sequence reads were collapsed and filtered to measure the absolute abundance of every unique TCRbeta CDR3 rearrangement. Productive Simpson clonality was computed per sample as the square root of Simpson's diversity index over productive rearrangements. TCRdb took over this immuneACCESS table, retaining in-frame rearrangements with V and J assigned. Such tables are incomplete; in checked studies, under half of the missing clones stem from an unresolved V gene, and the remainder is unexplained. That table furnishes V, J and clone size, whereas the DNA furnished D and trimming. This sample holds roughly 99,000 clones; about 80% were observed only once. The ten top clones hold about 4.3% of the sample.

Sequenced: peripheral blood. This TCR derives from a man between 65 and 80 years old with acute or convalescent COVID-19.

The nucleotide sequence reads as follows: TGTGCCAGCAGTTACCAGGGGGCGGGAGAGCAGTACTTC. Translated, this is CASSYQGAGEQYF. The V and J genes are TRBV6-5 and TRBJ2-7, and 8 bases in between align with TRBD1. As encoded in the germline V gene, CDR1 is MNHEY while CDR2 is SVGAGI. Trimming leaves V shorter by 2 bases and J shorter by 7 bases, with the junction holding 4 bases beyond the gene matches. Reading from cysteine to phenylalanine, the CDR3 counts 13 amino acids. The entry retains the CDR3 DNA only, 39 bases that are in frame from base 1.